These T cell receptor beta chains were read from a single sample in a study of blood T cells in healthy people across ages. Via MiXCR, TCRdb re-called the 5' RACE reads, giving one row per CDR3 protein. Seen here are 1,800,000 or so distinct CDR3 sequences, about two fifths observed once, and the top ten hold more than 20%. Sequencing input: blood. The receptors derive from a human donor in good health. Each CDR3 is given with its conserved first and last residue. A D gene is named only where the DNA matches it firmly. Size is stated for part of the rows, as once, few or many counts, or as a class when the clone is expanded.

TRBJ2-5	NA	NA	TRBV4-2	TGTGCCAGCAGCCAAGAAGGAGTGGGGGAGACCCAGTACTTC	CASSQEGVGETQYF
TRBJ1-1	few	NA	TRBV11-2	TGTGCCAGCAGCAAAACTCTTGAGGCTTTCTTT	CASSKTLEAFF
TRBJ2-1	NA	NA	TRBV27	TGTGCCAGCAGTTGGGGAACAGATCTCTTTAACAATGAGCAGTTCTTC	CASSWGTDLFNNEQFF
TRBJ1-2	many	NA	TRBV6-2/TRBV6-3	TGTGCCAGCAGTTACGGAGGAGATTATGGCTACACCTTC	CASSYGGDYGYTF
TRBJ2-5	few	TRBD1	TRBV28	TGTGCCAGCAGCTTGCCGGGACAGGGTTTATGGGAGACCCAGTACTTC	CASSLPGQGLWETQYF
TRBJ2-1	many	NA	TRBV5-1	TGCGCCAGCATATTTCAAGGGGGAAGTGAGCAGTTCTTC	CASIFQGGSEQFF
TRBJ1-2	few	TRBD1	TRBV20-1	TGCAGTACTAGAGAAAGAGACAGGGGGCTTGGCTACACCTTC	CSTRERDRGLGYTF
TRBJ2-2	NA	TRBD1	TRBV12-3/TRBV12-4	TGTGCCAGCAGCCTCGTGCCGCTGGGACAGCAGAACACCGGGGAGCTGTTTTTT	CASSLVPLGQQNTGELFF
TRBJ2-2	NA	NA	TRBV5-6	TGTGCCAGCAGCTTAACGACCGACCAGAACACCGGGGAGCTGTTTTTT	CASSLTTDQNTGELFF
TRBJ2-5	few	NA	TRBV3-1	TGTGCCAGCAGCCAAGGTGAACTAATTCGGGAGACCCAGTACTTC	CASSQGELIRETQYF
TRBJ2-7	few	TRBD2	TRBV28	TGTGCCAGCAGTTTTAGACTAGCGGGGTCCTACGAGCAGTACTTC	CASSFRLAGSYEQYF
TRBJ2-1	NA	TRBD1	TRBV11-1	TGTGCCAGCAGCTCTCAGGGGGCTATTGAGCAGTTCTTC	CASSSQGAIEQFF
TRBJ2-1	NA	TRBD1	TRBV20-1	TGCAGTGCCGAATCAGGGACAACAAGACAGGGTTGGGATGGGCAGTTCTTC	CSAESGTTRQGWDGQFF
TRBJ2-2	NA	NA	TRBV9	TGTGCCAGCAGCCCGAGTTCGGGGGAGACCGGGGAGCTGTTTTTT	CASSPSSGETGELFF
TRBJ2-5	NA	TRBD2	TRBV7-9	TGTGCCAGCAGCTTAGTGGAGCGGGGGCAGTACCAAGAGACCCAGTACTTC	CASSLVERGQYQETQYF
TRBJ2-5	few	NA	TRBV29-1	TGCAGCGTTGATCGGGGGGCAGAAGAGACCCAGTACTTC	CSVDRGAEETQYF
TRBJ2-5	NA	NA	TRBV29-1	TGCAGCGTTGACCCCACCGGGACCGAAGAGACCCAGTACTTC	CSVDPTGTEETQYF
TRBJ2-5	once	TRBD1	TRBV15	TGTGCCACCAGCCAATTAGACAGGGGGCTCCAAGAGACCCAGTACTTC	CATSQLDRGLQETQYF
TRBJ2-5	NA	NA	TRBV7-8	TGTGCCAGCCACGAGTGGGCAGGGCAAGAGACCCAGTACTTC	CASHEWAGQETQYF
TRBJ2-1	NA	NA	TRBV24-1	TGTGCCACCAGTGATTTGCGACAGAGCAATGAGCAGTTCTTC	CATSDLRQSNEQFF
TRBJ1-2	NA	TRBD1	TRBV18	TGTACCAGCTCACCCGGGACAGACTATGGCTACACCTTC	CTSSPGTDYGYTF
TRBJ2-1	few	NA	TRBV12-3/TRBV12-4	TGTGCCAGCAGCTCAACCGGGGACGGGGCGAATGAGCAGTTCTTC	CASSSTGDGANEQFF
TRBJ1-1	few	TRBD1	TRBV7-8	TGTGCCAGCAGGGAAATGACAGGGTCGAACACTGAAGCTTTCTTT	CASREMTGSNTEAFF
TRBJ2-2	few	NA	TRBV29-1	TGCAGCGTTGACAGGGCGAACACCGGGGAGCTGTTTTTT	CSVDRANTGELFF
TRBJ2-3	few	TRBD1	TRBV5-6	TGTGCCAGCAGCTTTCCGGGACAGGGGGTAGCAGATACGCAGTATTTT	CASSFPGQGVADTQYF
TRBJ2-4	NA	NA	TRBV20-1	TGCAGTGCTCTTTCCGGGGCCAAAAACATTCAGTACTTC	CSALSGAKNIQYF
TRBJ1-1	few	TRBD1	TRBV7-2	TGTGCCAGCAGCTTACGGACGACAGGGGTGGACACTGAAGCTTTCTTT	CASSLRTTGVDTEAFF
TRBJ2-1	many	NA	TRBV7-9	TGTGCCAGCAGCTCAGGCCGGAGCTCCTACAATGAGCAGTTCTTC	CASSSGRSSYNEQFF
TRBJ2-5	many	TRBD2	TRBV20-1	TGCAGTGCCAAATTTGGGGCGGGGGGTCAAGAGACCCAGTACTTC	CSAKFGAGGQETQYF
TRBJ1-1	NA	NA	TRBV7-9	TGTGCCAGCAGCTTAGCGCGGGGGGTAGACGGGAACACTGAAGCTTTCTTT	CASSLARGVDGNTEAFF
TRBJ2-5	many	NA	TRBV20-1	TGCAGTGCTAGTGGTCCCCCTGGAGAGACCCAGTACTTC	CSASGPPGETQYF
TRBJ2-5	once	NA	TRBV5-5	TGTGCCAGCAGCTTGGCTTTGCGGGTACGAGAGACCCAGTACTTC	CASSLALRVRETQYF
TRBJ1-1	NA	TRBD1	TRBV6-5	TGTGCCAGCAGTACCGGACAGGCCCATGAAGCTTTCTTT	CASSTGQAHEAFF
TRBJ2-1	few	NA	TRBV7-2	TGTGCCAGCAAACCAGGGTTTGGGAGCTCCTACAATGAGCAGTTCTTC	CASKPGFGSSYNEQFF
TRBJ1-1	NA	NA	TRBV7-8	TGTGCCAGCAGCCACCAGGAGAAGACTGAAGCTTTCTTT	CASSHQEKTEAFF
TRBJ2-4	NA	NA	TRBV29-1	TGCAGCGTTGAAGAGGGTGGGCAGTACTTC	CSVEEGGQYF
TRBJ2-5	NA	TRBD2	TRBV5-1	TGCGCCAGCAGCTCCACTAGCGGGGGGCCAGAAGAGACCCAGTACTTC	CASSSTSGGPEETQYF
TRBJ2-6	NA	NA	TRBV7-9	TGTGCCAGCAGCCACCCCTTCAGTGGGTTCTCTGGGGCCAACGTCCTGACTTTC	CASSHPFSGFSGANVLTF
TRBJ2-7	NA	NA	TRBV28	TGTGCCAGCAACAATCAACCCCTTTCCTACGAGCAGTACTTC	CASNNQPLSYEQYF
TRBJ2-7	few	TRBD1	TRBV7-2	TGTGCCAGCAGCTTGAACAGGGGTCTTTTCTACGAGCAGTACTTC	CASSLNRGLFYEQYF